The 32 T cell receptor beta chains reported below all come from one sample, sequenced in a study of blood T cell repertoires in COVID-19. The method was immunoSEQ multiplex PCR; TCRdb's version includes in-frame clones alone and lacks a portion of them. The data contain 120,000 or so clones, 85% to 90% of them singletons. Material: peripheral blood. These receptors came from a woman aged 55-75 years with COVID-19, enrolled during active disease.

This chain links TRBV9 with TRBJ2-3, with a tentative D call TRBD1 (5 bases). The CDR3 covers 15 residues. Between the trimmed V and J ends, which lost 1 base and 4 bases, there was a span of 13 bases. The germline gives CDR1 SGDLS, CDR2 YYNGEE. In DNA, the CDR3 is TGTGCCAGCAGCGTACAGGGTTTTGCCGCAGATACGCAGTATTTT. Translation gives CASSVQGFAADTQYF. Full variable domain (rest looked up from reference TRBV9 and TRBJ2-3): DSGVTQTPKHLITATGQRVTLRCSPRSGDLSVYWYQQSLDQGLQFLIQYYNGEERAKGNILERFSAQQFPDLHSELNLSSLELGDSALYFCASSVQGFAADTQYFGPGTRLTVL.

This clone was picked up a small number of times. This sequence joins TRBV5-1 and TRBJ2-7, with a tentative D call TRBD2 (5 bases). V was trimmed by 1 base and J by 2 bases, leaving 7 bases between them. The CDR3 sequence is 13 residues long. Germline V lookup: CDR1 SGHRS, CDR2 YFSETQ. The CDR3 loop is CASSLTSPYEQYF. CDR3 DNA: TGCGCCAGCAGCTTGACTAGTCCCTACGAGCAGTACTTC.

This chain's CDR3 is CASGAGANVLTF. CDR3 bases: TGTGCCAGCGGAGCAGGGGCCAACGTCCTGACTTTC. The V gene is TRBV7-3, the J gene TRBJ2-6, with D hard to call. Trimming left V 8 bases short and J 4 bases short, with 6 bases between. The CDR3 covers 12 residues. In germline, CDR1 is SGHTA, CDR2 FQGTGA.

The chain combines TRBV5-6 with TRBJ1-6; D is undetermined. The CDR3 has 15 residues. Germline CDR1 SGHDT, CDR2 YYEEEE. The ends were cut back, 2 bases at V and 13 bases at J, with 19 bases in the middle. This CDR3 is CASSFGRIEFSPLHF. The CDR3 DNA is TGTGCCAGCAGCTTCGGCAGGATAGAATTTTCGCCCCTCCACTTT. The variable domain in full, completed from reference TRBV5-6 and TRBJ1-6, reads DAGVTQSPTHLIKTRGQQVTLRCSPKSGHDTVSWYQQALGQGPQFIFQYYEEEERQRGNFPDRFSGHQFPNYSSELNVNALLLGDSALYLCASSFGRIEFSPLHFGNGTRLTVT.

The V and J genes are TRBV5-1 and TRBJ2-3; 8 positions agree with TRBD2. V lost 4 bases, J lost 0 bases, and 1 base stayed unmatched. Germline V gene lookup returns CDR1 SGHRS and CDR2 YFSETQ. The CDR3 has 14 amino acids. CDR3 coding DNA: TGCGCCAGCAGCCGCGGGGGGAGCACAGATACGCAGTATTTT. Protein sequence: CASSRGGSTDTQYF.

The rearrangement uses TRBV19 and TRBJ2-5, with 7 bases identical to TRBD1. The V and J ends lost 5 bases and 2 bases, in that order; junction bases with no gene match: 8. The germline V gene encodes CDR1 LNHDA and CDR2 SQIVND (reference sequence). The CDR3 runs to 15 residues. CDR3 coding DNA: TGTGCCAGTAGTGTGGGACAGTGGGGTCAAGAGACCCAGTACTTC. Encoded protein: CASSVGQWGQETQYF.

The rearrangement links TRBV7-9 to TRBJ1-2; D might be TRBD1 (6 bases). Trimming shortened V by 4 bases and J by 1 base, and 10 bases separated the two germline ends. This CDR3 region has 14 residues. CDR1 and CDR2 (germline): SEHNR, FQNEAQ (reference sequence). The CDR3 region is CASSSGHSNYGYTF. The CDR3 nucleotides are TGTGCCAGCAGCTCGGGACACAGTAACTATGGCTACACCTTC.

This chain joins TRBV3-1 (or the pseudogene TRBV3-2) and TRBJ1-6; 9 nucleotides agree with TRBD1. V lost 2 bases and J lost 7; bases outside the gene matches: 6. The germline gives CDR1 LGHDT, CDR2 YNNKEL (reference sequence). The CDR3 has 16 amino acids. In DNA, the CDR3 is TGTGCCAGCAGCCAATTAGGAGGACAGGGGAATTCACCCCTCCACTTT. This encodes CASSQLGGQGNSPLHF.

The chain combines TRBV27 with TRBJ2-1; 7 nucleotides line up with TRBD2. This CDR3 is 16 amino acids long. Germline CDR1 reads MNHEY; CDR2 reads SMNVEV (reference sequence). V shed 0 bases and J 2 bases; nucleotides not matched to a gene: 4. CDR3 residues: CASSLSRGGTYNEQFF. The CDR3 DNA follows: TGTGCCAGCAGTTTATCTCGCGGGGGTACCTACAATGAGCAGTTCTTC.

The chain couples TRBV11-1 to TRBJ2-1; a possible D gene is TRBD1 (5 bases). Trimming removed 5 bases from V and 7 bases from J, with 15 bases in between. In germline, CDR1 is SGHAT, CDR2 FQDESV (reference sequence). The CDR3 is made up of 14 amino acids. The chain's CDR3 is CASSPAGITNEQFF. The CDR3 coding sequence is TGTGCCAGCAGCCCCGCAGGGATAACAAATGAGCAGTTCTTC.

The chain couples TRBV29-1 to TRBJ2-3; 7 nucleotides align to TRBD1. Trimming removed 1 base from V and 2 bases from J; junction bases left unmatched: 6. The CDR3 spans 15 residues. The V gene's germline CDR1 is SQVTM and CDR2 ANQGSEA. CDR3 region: CSVEGYRGSTDTQYF. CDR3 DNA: TGCAGCGTTGAAGGGTACAGGGGTTCCACAGATACGCAGTATTTT.

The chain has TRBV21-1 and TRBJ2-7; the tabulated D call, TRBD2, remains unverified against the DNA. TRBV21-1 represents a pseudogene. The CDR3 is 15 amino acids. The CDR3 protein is CASSNLGRPNYEQYF. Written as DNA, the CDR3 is TGTGCCAGCAGCAATCTAGGCAGACCCAACTACGAGCAGTACTTC.

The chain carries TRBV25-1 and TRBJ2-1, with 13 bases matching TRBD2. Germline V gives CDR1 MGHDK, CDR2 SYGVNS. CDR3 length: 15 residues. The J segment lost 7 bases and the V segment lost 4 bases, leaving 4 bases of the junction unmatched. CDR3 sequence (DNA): TGTGCCAGCAGTGGCACTAGCGGGGGGGCGAATGAGCAGTTCTTC. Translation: CASSGTSGGANEQFF.

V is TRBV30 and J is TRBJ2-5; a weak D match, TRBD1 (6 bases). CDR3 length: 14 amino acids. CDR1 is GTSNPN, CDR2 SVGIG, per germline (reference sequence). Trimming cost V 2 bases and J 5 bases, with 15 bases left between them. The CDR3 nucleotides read TGTGCCTGGAGTCCCCGGAACAGGGAGGAGACCCAGTACTTC. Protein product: CAWSPRNREETQYF.

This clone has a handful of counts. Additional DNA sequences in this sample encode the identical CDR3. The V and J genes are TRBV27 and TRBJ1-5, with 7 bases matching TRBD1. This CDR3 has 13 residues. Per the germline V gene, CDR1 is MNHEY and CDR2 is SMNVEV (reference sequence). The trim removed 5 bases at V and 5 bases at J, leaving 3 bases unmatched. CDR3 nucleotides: TGTGCCAGCAGTCTACAGGGGTATCAGCCCCAGCATTTT. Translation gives CASSLQGYQPQHF.

Written as DNA, the CDR3 is TGTGCCAGCAGCCCTTTAAGGGGTTCGGGTGGCTACACCTTC. This gives the protein CASSPLRGSGGYTF. The V call is TRBV5-8, the J call TRBJ1-2; TRBD1 might be the D (5 bases). V was trimmed by 4 bases and J by 7 bases, leaving 17 bases between them. Germline-derived CDR1 and CDR2 are SGHTS and YDEGEE. This CDR3 is 14 amino acids long. The full variable domain, in which reference TRBV5-8 and TRBJ1-2 provide the parts outside the CDR3, is EAGVTQSPTHLIKTRGQQATLRCSPISGHTSVYWYQQALGLGLQFLLWYDEGEERNRGNFPPRFSGRQFPNYSSELNVNALELEDSALYLCASSPLRGSGGYTFGSGTRLTVV.

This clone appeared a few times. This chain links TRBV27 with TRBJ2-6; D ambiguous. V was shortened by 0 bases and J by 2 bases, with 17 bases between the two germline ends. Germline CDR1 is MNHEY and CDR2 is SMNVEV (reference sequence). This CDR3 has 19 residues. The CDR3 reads CASSLSFWQNYTGANVLTF. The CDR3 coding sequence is TGTGCCAGCAGTTTATCATTTTGGCAGAATTACACTGGGGCCAACGTCCTGACTTTC. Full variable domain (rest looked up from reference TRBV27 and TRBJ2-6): EAQVTQNPRYLITVTGKKLTVTCSQNMNHEYMSWYRQDPGLGLRQIYYSMNVEVTDKGDVPEGYKVSRKEKRNFPLILESPSPNQTSLYFCASSLSFWQNYTGANVLTFGAGSRLTVL.

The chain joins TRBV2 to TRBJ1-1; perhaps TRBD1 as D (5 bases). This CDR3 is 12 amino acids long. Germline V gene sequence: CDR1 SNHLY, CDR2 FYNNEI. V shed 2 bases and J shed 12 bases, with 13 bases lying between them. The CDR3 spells CASSERDRISFF. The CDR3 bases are TGTGCCAGCAGTGAACGTGACAGAATATCTTTCTTT. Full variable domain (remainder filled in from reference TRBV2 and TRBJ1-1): EPEVTQTPSHQVTQMGQEVILRCVPISNHLYFYWYRQILGQKVEFLVSFYNNEISEKSEIFDDQFSVERPDGSNFTLKIRSTKLEDSAMYFCASSERDRISFFGQGTRLTVV.

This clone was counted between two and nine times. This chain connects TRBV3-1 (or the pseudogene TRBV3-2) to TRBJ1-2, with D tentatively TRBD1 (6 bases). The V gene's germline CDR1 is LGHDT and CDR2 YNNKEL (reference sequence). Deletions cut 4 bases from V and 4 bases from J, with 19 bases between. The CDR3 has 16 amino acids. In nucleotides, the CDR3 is TGTGCCAGCAGCCTCGAGACAGGAATTAACATCTATGGCTACACCTTC. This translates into CASSLETGINIYGYTF.

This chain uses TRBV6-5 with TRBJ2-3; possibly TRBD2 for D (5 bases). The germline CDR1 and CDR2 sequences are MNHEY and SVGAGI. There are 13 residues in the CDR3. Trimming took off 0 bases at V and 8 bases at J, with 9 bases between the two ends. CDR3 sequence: CASSYSAALTQYF. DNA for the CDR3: TGTGCCAGCAGTTACTCAGCGGCCCTTACGCAGTATTTT.

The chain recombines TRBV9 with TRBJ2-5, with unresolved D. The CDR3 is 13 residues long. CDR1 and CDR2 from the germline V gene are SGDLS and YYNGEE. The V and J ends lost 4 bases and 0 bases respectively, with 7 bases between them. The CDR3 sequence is CASSPRYQETQYF. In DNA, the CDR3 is TGTGCCAGCAGCCCTCGGTACCAAGAGACCCAGTACTTC.

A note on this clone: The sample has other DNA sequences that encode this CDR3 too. The CDR3 sequence is CAISAGQRGNEQFF. In nucleotides, the CDR3 is TGTGCCATCAGTGCGGGTCAGCGGGGAAATGAGCAGTTCTTC. This sequence joins TRBV10-3 and TRBJ2-1, with 7 bases aligning to TRBD2. Germline V gene data show CDR1 as ENHRY and CDR2 as SYGVKD. V was pared by 4 bases and J by 7 bases, with 7 bases of the junction left unmatched. The CDR3 contains 14 residues.

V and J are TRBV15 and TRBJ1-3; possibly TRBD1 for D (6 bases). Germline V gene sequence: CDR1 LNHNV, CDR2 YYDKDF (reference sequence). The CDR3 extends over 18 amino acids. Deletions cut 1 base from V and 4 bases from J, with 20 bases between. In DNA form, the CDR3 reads TGTGCCACCAGCAGAGCAGGGGCAGGGTGGATGTTGGGAAACACCATATATTTT. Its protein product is CATSRAGAGWMLGNTIYF.

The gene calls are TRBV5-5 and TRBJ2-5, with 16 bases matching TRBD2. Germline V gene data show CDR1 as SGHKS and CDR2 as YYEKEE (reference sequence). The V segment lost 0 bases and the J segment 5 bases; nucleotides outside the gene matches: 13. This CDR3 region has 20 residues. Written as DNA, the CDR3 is TGTGCCAGCAGCTTGGGGCCTCCCGGGACTAGCGGGGGGGCCTATGAGACCCAGTACTTC. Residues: CASSLGPPGTSGGAYETQYF.

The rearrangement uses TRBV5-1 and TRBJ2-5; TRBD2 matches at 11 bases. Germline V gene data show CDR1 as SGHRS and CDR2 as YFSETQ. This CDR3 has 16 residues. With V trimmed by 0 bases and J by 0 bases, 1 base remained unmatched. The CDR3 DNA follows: TGCGCCAGCAGCTTGGGTAGCGGGGGGGACCAAGAGACCCAGTACTTC. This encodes CASSLGSGGDQETQYF.

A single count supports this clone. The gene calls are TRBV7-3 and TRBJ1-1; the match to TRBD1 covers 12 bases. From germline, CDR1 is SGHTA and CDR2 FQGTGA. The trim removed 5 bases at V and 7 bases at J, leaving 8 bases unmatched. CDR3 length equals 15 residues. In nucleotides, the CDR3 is TGTGCCAGCAGCAGCCGGGACAGGGGGCCGGGTGAAGCTTTCTTT. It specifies CASSSRDRGPGEAFF.

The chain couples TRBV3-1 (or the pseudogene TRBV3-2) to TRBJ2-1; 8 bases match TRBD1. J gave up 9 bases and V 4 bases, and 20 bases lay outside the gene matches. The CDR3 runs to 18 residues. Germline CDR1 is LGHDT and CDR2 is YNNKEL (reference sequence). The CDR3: CASSPVPGQAGGWVEQFF. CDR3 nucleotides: TGTGCCAGCAGCCCTGTCCCGGGACAGGCTGGAGGGTGGGTTGAGCAGTTCTTC.

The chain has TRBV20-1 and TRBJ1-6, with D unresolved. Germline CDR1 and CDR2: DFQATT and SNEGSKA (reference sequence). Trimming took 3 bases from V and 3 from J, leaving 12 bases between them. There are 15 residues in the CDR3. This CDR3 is CSASSGSSYNSPLHF. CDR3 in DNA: TGCAGTGCTAGTTCGGGTTCCAGCTATAATTCACCCCTCCACTTT.

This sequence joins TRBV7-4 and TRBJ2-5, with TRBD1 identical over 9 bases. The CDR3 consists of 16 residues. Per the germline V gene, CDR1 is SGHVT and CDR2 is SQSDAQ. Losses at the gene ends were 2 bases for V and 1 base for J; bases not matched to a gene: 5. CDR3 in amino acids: CASSLQAGQGQETQYF. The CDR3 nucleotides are TGTGCCAGCAGCTTACAGGCGGGACAGGGCCAAGAGACCCAGTACTTC.

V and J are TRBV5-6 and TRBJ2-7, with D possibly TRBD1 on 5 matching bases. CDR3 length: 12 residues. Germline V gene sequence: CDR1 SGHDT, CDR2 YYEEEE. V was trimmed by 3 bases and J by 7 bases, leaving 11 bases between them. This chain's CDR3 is CASSWRPGEQYF. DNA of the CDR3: TGTGCCAGCAGCTGGCGTCCAGGGGAGCAGTACTTC.

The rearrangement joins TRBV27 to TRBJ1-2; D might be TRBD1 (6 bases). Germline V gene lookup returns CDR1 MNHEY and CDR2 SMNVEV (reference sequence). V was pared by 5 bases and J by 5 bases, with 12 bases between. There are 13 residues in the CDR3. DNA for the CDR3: TGTGCCAGCAGTCCGGACAGAAGTTATGGCTACACCTTC. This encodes CASSPDRSYGYTF.

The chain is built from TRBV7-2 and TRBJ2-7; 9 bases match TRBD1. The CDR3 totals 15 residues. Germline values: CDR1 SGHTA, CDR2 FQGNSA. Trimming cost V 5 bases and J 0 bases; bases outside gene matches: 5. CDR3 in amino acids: CASSRTGATSYEQYF. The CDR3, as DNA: TGTGCCAGCAGCAGGACAGGGGCGACCTCCTACGAGCAGTACTTC.